This passage covers 5 T cell receptor beta chains from one sample sequenced in a study of blood T cell repertoires in COVID-19. TCRdb's table, derived via immunoSEQ multiplex PCR, lists solely in-frame clones and lacks some. Among more than 350,000 clones, roughly 88% were seen once, and the ten largest hold about 1.5%. The specimen was PBMCs or T cells enriched from blood (not recorded which). These receptors all come from a woman younger than 35 who had been exposed to COVID-19.

This rearrangement joins TRBV28 to TRBJ2-3; 9 bases align to TRBD2. The CDR3 loop spans 19 amino acids. Trimming took 3 bases from V and 3 from J; bases not matched to a gene: 16. The germline CDR1 and CDR2 sequences are MDHEN and SYDVKM. The CDR3 DNA reads as TGTGCCAGCAGTTTTTATGGGGGATTGAGTAGCGGGAGAACAGATACGCAGTATTTT. Amino acid sequence: CASSFYGGLSSGRTDTQYF.

The rearrangement joins TRBV4-3 to TRBJ1-1; 9 positions agree with TRBD1. Trimming removed 0 bases from V and 3 bases from J; junction bases left unmatched: 14. The length of the CDR3 is 19 residues. The germline CDR1 and CDR2 sequences are LGHNA and YSLEER. The CDR3 sequence: CASSQERTGTGKRDTEAFF. The CDR3 coding sequence is TGCGCCAGCAGCCAAGAGAGGACCGGGACAGGGAAGAGAGACACTGAAGCTTTCTTT.

The V and J genes are TRBV5-5 and TRBJ1-1; D might be TRBD1 (6 bases). The CDR3 has 17 residues. Per the germline V gene, CDR1 is SGHKS and CDR2 is YYEKEE (reference sequence). V gave up 5 bases and J gave up 0 bases, with 20 bases separating them. The DNA of the CDR3 is TGTGCCAGCAGTGGTCGGGACATCGGGATAATGAACACTGAAGCTTTCTTT. Translated: CASSGRDIGIMNTEAFF.

J is TRBJ2-2 and V is TRBV4-1; tentatively, D is TRBD2 (6 bases). Per the germline V gene, CDR1 is MGHRA and CDR2 is YSYEKL. The CDR3 runs 15 residues. V dropped 1 base and J dropped 4 bases, with 10 bases sitting between them. Written as DNA, the CDR3 is TGCGCCAGCAGCCAAGCCGGGACTTTCACCGGGGAGCTGTTTTTT. Residues: CASSQAGTFTGELFF.

The chain joins TRBV5-1 to TRBJ2-1; 7 bases are shared with TRBD1. Trimming at V came to 4 bases and at J to 3 bases, leaving 7 bases not matched to a gene. From germline, CDR1 is SGHRS and CDR2 YFSETQ. The CDR3 length is 15 residues. The DNA for the CDR3 is TGCGCCAGCAGCCCTGAGGGGGCCAGCTACAATGAGCAGTTCTTC. Amino acids: CASSPEGASYNEQFF.